Detailed here is one T cell receptor (beta chain). Cohort assignment relied on participant-reported clinical history. Exposed enrollees had met someone with a PCR-confirmed or clinician-diagnosed COVID-19 case at some point within the 2 weeks before study entry. This entry is derived from a study of blood T cell repertoires in COVID-19. Study context: The analysed material was cDNA or gDNA that came from T cells, B-cell-depleted T cells, or PBMCs.

Germline loops: CDR1 SGHKS, CDR2 YYEKEE (reference sequence). V lost 2 bases, J lost 2 bases, and 14 bases lay in between. This CDR3 has 15 residues. TCRdb's copy holds only in-frame clones and misses some; the assay was immunoSEQ multiplex PCR. The table shows 400,000 to 500,000 clones, with about 88% occurring only once. The chain couples TRBV5-5 to TRBJ2-7; a possible D gene is TRBD1 (6 bases). The TCR sequence derives from a woman younger than 30 who had been exposed to COVID-19. The sample comprised PBMCs or T cells enriched from blood (not recorded which). CDR3 sequence (DNA): TGTGCCAGCAGCTTTACAGGGAAACCCCCCTACGAGCAGTACTTC. It encodes CASSFTGKPPYEQYF.